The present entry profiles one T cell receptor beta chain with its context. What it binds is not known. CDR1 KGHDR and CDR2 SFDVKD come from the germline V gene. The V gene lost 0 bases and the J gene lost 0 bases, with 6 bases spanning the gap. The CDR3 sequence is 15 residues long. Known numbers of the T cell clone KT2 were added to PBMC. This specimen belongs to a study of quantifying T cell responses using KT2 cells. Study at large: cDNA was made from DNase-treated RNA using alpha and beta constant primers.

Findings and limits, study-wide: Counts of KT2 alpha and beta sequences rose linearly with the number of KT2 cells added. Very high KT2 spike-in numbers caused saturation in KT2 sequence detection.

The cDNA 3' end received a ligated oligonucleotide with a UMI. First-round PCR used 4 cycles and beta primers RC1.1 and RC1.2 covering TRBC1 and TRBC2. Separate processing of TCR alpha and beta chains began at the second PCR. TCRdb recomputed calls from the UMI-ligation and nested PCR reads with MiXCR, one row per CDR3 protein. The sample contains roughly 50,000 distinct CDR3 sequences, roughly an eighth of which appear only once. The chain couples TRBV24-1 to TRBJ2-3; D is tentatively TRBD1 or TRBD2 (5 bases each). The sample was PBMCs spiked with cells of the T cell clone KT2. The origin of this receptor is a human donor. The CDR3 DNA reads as TGTGCCACCAGTGATTTGCGGGACAGCACAGATACGCAGTATTTT. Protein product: CATSDLRDSTDTQYF.